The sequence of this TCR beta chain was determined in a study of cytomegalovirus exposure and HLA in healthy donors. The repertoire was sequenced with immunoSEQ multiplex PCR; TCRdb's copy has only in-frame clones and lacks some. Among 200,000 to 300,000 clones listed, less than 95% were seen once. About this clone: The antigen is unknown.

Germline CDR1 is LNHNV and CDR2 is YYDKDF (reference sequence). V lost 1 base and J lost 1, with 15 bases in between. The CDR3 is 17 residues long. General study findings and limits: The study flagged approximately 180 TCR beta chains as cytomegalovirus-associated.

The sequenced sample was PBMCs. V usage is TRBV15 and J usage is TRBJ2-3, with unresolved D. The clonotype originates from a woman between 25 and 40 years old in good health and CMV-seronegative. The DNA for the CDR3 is TGTGCCACCAGCAGAGCATACGGTCGAACCGGCACAGATACGCAGTATTTT. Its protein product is CATSRAYGRTGTDTQYF.